The rows below give T cell receptor beta chains drawn from one sample of a study of cytomegalovirus exposure and HLA in healthy donors. Only in-frame clones appear in the TCRdb table, and some are missing; sequencing was by immunoSEQ multiplex PCR. This table holds about 140,000 clones, 80% to 90% found once. Sequenced material: PBMCs. The source is a woman aged 18-29 years in good health and CMV-seropositive. Both conserved end residues are part of each CDR3. A D gene is named only where the DNA matches it firmly. Rows give clone size only sometimes, using once, few, many, or a class for an expanded clone.

J gene,V gene,D gene,clone size,CDR3 DNA,CDR3 protein
TRBJ1-5,TRBV28,-,-,TGTGCCAGCAGTTTAGGCAGAGGGAACAATCAGCCCCAGCATTTT,CASSLGRGNNQPQHF
TRBJ1-5,TRBV14,-,-,TGTGCCAGCAGCGAGGGGGGGGATCAGCCCCAGCATTTT,CASSEGGDQPQHF
TRBJ1-6,TRBV5-1,-,-,TGCGCCAGCAGGGGGGAGGGGAACTCCTATAATTCACCCCTCCACTTT,CASRGEGNSYNSPLHF
TRBJ1-4,TRBV6-1,-,-,TGTGCCAGCAGTCCGGACAGAGAAAAACTGTTTTTT,CASSPDREKLFF
TRBJ1-6,TRBV18,TRBD1,few,TGTGCCAGCTCACCACCTACGGGACAGGGGGCCAGTTCACCCCTCCACTTT,CASSPPTGQGASSPLHF
TRBJ2-1,TRBV9,TRBD1,-,TGTGCCAGCAGCGCCGGGACAGCTTTCAATGAGCAGTTCTTC,CASSAGTAFNEQFF
TRBJ2-7,TRBV27,TRBD1,-,TGTGCCAGCAGTTTAACAGGGGCCTACGAGCAGTACTTC,CASSLTGAYEQYF
TRBJ2-1,TRBV19,TRBD2,-,TGTGCCAGTAGTATTCGGCGGAGACTAGCGGGGCCTAATGAGCAGTTCTTC,CASSIRRRLAGPNEQFF
TRBJ2-5,TRBV27,TRBD2,-,TGTGCCAGCAGTTTAGCGGGGGGGCCCAGGGAGACCCAGTACTTC,CASSLAGGPRETQYF
TRBJ2-7,TRBV19,-,-,TGTGCCAGTAGTTTCTACCCGGGGGAGAGGGGCGGCGAGCAGTACTTC,CASSFYPGERGGEQYF
TRBJ1-2,TRBV23-1,-,-,TGCGCCAGCAGTTTAATCTCGGCGGCGCGAGACTATGGCTACACCTTC,CASSLISAARDYGYTF
TRBJ1-1,TRBV30,TRBD1,-,TGTGCCTGGAGTGTAGGGACAGCCTCAATGAACACTGAAGCTTTCTTT,CAWSVGTASMNTEAFF
TRBJ2-2,TRBV11-2,TRBD2,-,TGTGCCAGCAGCCCATTAGCGGGATCGAACACCGGGGAGCTGTTTTTT,CASSPLAGSNTGELFF
TRBJ1-1,TRBV10-1,-,-,TGCGCCAGCAGTTCCTCCGGGATCCTCCTGACTAACACTGAAGCTTTCTTT,CASSSSGILLTNTEAFF
TRBJ1-5,TRBV28,TRBD1,-,TGTGCCAGCAGTTTAAGTACAGGGGGAAGAGGAAATCAGCCCCAGCATTTT,CASSLSTGGRGNQPQHF
TRBJ1-1,TRBV29-1,TRBD1,-,TGCAGCGTTCTACAGGGGGACACTGAAGCTTTCTTT,CSVLQGDTEAFF
TRBJ2-2,TRBV2,-,-,TGTGCCAGCAGTGAAGGGGGGACTCCTACCGGGGAGCTGTTTTTT,CASSEGGTPTGELFF
TRBJ1-6,TRBV6-5,-,-,TGTGCCAGCAGACCGAGGTTGGGTAATTCACCCCTCCACTTT,CASRPRLGNSPLHF
TRBJ2-1,TRBV7-2,TRBD2,-,TGTGCCAGCAGCCAATCAAGACTAGCGGGGACCAATGAGCAGTTCTTC,CASSQSRLAGTNEQFF
TRBJ1-2,TRBV7-2,TRBD1,-,TGTGCCAGCAGCTCCTGGGACAGCCATGGCTACACCTTC,CASSSWDSHGYTF
TRBJ2-7,TRBV18,TRBD1,-,TGTGCCAGCTCACTATATACTAGACAGGGCGTAAGCAACGAGCAGTACTTC,CASSLYTRQGVSNEQYF
TRBJ2-7,TRBV5-1,-,-,TGCGCCAGCAGCTCCACTAAACTCAGCCGCTTAGTGTGGGACGAGCAGTACTTC,CASSSTKLSRLVWDEQYF
TRBJ1-1,TRBV27,-,-,TGTGCCAGCAGTCGAGCGAAACAGGGTTATCGCATGGACACTGAAGCTTTCTTT,CASSRAKQGYRMDTEAFF
TRBJ1-1,TRBV6-5,TRBD1,-,TGTGCCAGCAGTTTCCTCCCGGGACAGGGGAACACTGAAGCTTTCTTT,CASSFLPGQGNTEAFF
TRBJ2-1,TRBV18,-,-,TGTGCCAGCTCACCACTTTCGCAGGGGCCTGACAATGAGCAGTTCTTC,CASSPLSQGPDNEQFF
TRBJ2-2,TRBV7-7,-,-,TGTGCTAGCAGCTTAGACTTGTCGGGGGAGCTGTTTTTT,CASSLDLSGELFF
TRBJ2-7,TRBV5-4,-,-,TGTGCCAGCAGCCCGGGGAGCGAGAGGGTCGGCTCCTACGAGCAGTACTTC,CASSPGSERVGSYEQYF
TRBJ2-1,TRBV28,TRBD1,-,TGTGCCGGGAAGGACAGGGGGAATAACAATGAGCAGTTCTTC,CAGKDRGNNNEQFF
TRBJ2-7,TRBV28,-,few,TGTGCCTCCTCAGGGGCGTACCACCAAGAGTACGAGCAGTACTTC,CASSGAYHQEYEQYF
TRBJ2-3,TRBV5-1,-,-,TGCGCCAGCAGTCTAAAGGGGCTTAGCACAGATACGCAGTATTTT,CASSLKGLSTDTQYF
TRBJ2-2,TRBV5-4,-,-,TGTGCCAGCAGCTTGGCCCGGGAAGTGAACACCGGGGAGCTGTTTTTT,CASSLAREVNTGELFF
TRBJ2-1,TRBV5-8,TRBD1,-,TGTGCCAGCAGCATCGGGACAGGGTTCACGTTCTTC,CASSIGTGFTFF
TRBJ1-2,TRBV5-5,-,-,TGTGCCAGCAGCTGGTTCGGAGGGGAGGAGAGCGGCTACACCTTC,CASSWFGGEESGYTF
TRBJ1-5,TRBV28,-,-,TGTGGCGCTACGGGGGGCAGCCGCAATCAGCCCCAGCATTTT,CGATGGSRNQPQHF
TRBJ1-2,TRBV5-6,-,-,TGTGCCAGCAGCCGGTCCAGGGTGACCTATGGCTACACCTTC,CASSRSRVTYGYTF
TRBJ2-1,TRBV6-4,TRBD1,-,TGTGCCAGCAGCCAAAGGGACAGATACTACAATGAGCAGTTCTTC,CASSQRDRYYNEQFF
TRBJ1-5,TRBV5-6,-,-,TGTGCCAGCAGCTCCCTCAATCAGCCCCAGCATTTT,CASSSLNQPQHF
TRBJ2-3,TRBV30,TRBD1,-,TGTGCCTGGAGAACCGGGACAGCTACAGATACGCAGTATTTT,CAWRTGTATDTQYF
TRBJ2-7,TRBV5-5,-,-,TGTGCCAGCAGCTTGGACGGGTTCGGGTCCTACGAGCAGTACTTC,CASSLDGFGSYEQYF
TRBJ2-7,TRBV19,TRBD1,few,TGTGCCAGTTCTCGGGACAGAAACGCCTACGAGCAGTACTTC,CASSRDRNAYEQYF
TRBJ1-1,TRBV29-1,TRBD1,few,TGCAGCGTTGCGGGACAGCTGAACACTGAAGCTTTCTTT,CSVAGQLNTEAFF
TRBJ1-2,TRBV28,-,-,TGTGCCAGCAGTTTATTCCCGCAGGGGAGAGGCTACACCTTC,CASSLFPQGRGYTF
TRBJ2-4,TRBV4-2,-,-,TGTGCCAGCAGCCAAGAAACGAGGAAAAACATTCAGTACTTC,CASSQETRKNIQYF
TRBJ1-1,TRBV5-4,TRBD1,-,TGTGCCAGCAGCTGGAGGGACAGGGCGATCACTGAAGCTTTCTTT,CASSWRDRAITEAFF
TRBJ1-2,TRBV6-5,-,-,TGTGCCAGCAGTTACGGGCAGGGAGGACACTATGGCTACACCTTC,CASSYGQGGHYGYTF
TRBJ2-1,TRBV29-1,-,-,TGCAGCGTTGGCTATGGCCCAAGGGGGACCCCAAGGAATGAGCAGTTCTTC,CSVGYGPRGTPRNEQFF
TRBJ2-1,TRBV7-8,TRBD2,-,TGTGCCAGCAGCTTATCCCTAGCGGGAGGAGACGGGGAGCAGTTCTTC,CASSLSLAGGDGEQFF
TRBJ2-1,TRBV21-1,-,-,TGTGCCAGCAGGAAATGGTTGGTACAGGGGCAGGTGGTGAATGAGCAGTTCTTC,CASRKWLVQGQVVNEQFF
TRBJ2-3,TRBV27,-,-,TGTGCCAGCGGCCTTCCCGGGACTAGCACAGATACGCAGTATTTT,CASGLPGTSTDTQYF
TRBJ1-2,TRBV4-3,TRBD1,-,TGCGCCAGCAGCCATTTTGGACAGGGGGGGTTCCATGGCTACACCTTC,CASSHFGQGGFHGYTF
TRBJ2-7,TRBV6-5,-,-,TGTGCCAGCAGTTACAGGGGCTCCTACGAGCAGTACTTC,CASSYRGSYEQYF
TRBJ1-2,TRBV6-5,-,-,TGTGCCAGCAGTTACTCGGGAGGGGTGAATGGCTACACCTTC,CASSYSGGVNGYTF
TRBJ2-3,TRBV5-5,TRBD2,-,TGTGCCAGCAGCTTTGCGGGGGGGGGCACAGATACGCAGTATTTT,CASSFAGGGTDTQYF
TRBJ1-2,TRBV27,-,once,TGTGCCAGCAGCAGGACAGACGGAGGCTACACCTTC,CASSRTDGGYTF
TRBJ2-3,TRBV5-6,TRBD1,-,TGTGCCAGCAGCTTGTACGACAGGGGTAGCACAGATACGCAGTATTTT,CASSLYDRGSTDTQYF
TRBJ2-7,TRBV4-2,TRBD1,-,TGTGCCAGCAGCCGAGACAGGGGTTACGAGCAGTACTTC,CASSRDRGYEQYF
TRBJ2-5,TRBV9,-,once,TGTGCCAGCAGCCCTGGGCTATTAGAGACCCAGTACTTC,CASSPGLLETQYF
TRBJ2-5,TRBV9,-,-,TGTGCCAGCAGCCCGATTAGCGATGGGACCCAGTACTTC,CASSPISDGTQYF
TRBJ2-3,TRBV25-1,TRBD2,-,TGTGCCAGCAGTGCCGGACTAGCGTATACGCAGTATTTT,CASSAGLAYTQYF